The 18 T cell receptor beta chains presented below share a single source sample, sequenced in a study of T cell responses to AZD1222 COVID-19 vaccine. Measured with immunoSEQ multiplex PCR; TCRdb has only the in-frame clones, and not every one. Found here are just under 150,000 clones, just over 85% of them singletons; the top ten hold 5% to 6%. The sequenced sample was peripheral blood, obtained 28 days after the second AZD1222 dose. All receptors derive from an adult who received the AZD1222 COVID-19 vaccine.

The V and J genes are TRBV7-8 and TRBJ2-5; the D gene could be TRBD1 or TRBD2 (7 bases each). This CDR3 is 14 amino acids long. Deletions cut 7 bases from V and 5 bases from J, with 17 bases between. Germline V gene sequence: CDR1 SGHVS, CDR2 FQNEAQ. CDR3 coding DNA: TGTGCCAGCACGGAACCTCAGGGGGGGGAGACCCAGTACTTC. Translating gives CASTEPQGGETQYF.

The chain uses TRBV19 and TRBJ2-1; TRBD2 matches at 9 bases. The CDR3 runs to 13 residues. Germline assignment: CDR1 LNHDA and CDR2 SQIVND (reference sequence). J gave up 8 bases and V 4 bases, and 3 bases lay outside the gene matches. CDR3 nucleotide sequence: TGTGCCAGTAGTAGCGGGAGGGCCGATGAGCAGTTCTTC. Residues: CASSSGRADEQFF.

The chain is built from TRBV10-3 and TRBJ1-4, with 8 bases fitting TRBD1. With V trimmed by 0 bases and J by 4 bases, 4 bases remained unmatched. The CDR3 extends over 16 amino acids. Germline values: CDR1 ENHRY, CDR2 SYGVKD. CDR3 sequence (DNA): TGTGCCATCAGTGAGTCGTACAGGGGGATTAATGAAAAACTGTTTTTT. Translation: CAISESYRGINEKLFF.

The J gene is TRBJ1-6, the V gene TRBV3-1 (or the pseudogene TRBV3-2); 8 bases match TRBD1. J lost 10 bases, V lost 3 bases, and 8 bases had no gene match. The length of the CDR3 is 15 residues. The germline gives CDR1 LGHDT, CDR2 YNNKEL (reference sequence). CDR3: CASSQRTGTGSPLHF. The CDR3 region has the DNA TGTGCCAGCAGCCAGAGGACAGGGACGGGCTCACCCCTCCACTTT.

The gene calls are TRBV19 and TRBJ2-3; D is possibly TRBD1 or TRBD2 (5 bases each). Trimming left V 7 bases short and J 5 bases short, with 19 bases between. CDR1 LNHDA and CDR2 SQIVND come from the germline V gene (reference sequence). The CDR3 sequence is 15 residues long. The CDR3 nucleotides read TGTGCCAGTAATTGGGGGAAGCTGTCTGGAGATACGCAGTATTTT. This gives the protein CASNWGKLSGDTQYF.

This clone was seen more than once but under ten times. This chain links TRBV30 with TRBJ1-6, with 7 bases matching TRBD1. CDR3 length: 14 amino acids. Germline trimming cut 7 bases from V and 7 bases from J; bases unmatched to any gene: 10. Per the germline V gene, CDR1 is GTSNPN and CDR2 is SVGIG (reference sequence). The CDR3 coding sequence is TGTGCCTTCCGACCCGGGACAGAAAATTCACCCCTCCACTTT. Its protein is CAFRPGTENSPLHF.

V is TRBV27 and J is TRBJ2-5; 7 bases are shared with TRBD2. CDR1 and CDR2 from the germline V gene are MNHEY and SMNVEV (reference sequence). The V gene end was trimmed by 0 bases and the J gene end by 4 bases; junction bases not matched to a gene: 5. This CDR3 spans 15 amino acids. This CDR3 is CASSLSGGISETQYF. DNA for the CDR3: TGTGCCAGCAGTTTATCGGGGGGGATCTCAGAGACCCAGTACTTC.

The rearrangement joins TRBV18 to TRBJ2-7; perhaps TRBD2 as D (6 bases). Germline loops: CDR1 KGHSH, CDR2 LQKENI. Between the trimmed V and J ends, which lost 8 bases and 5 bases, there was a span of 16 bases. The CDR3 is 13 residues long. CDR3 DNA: TGTGCCAGCAAGGGACTTCCGCCTGACGAGCAGTACTTC. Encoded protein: CASKGLPPDEQYF.

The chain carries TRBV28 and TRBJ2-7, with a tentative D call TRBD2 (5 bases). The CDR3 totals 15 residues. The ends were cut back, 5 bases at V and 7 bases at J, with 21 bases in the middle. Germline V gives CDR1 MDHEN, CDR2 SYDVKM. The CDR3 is CASSTPPSRVWEQYF. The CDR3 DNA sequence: TGTGCCAGCAGTACCCCACCCTCGAGGGTGTGGGAGCAGTACTTC.

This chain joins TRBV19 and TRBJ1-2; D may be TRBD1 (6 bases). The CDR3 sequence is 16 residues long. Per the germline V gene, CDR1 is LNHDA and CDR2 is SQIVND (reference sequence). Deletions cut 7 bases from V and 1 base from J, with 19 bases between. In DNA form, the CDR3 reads TGTGCCAGTACAGGGGCCGCCTCGGTACTTAACTATGGCTACACCTTC. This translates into CASTGAASVLNYGYTF.

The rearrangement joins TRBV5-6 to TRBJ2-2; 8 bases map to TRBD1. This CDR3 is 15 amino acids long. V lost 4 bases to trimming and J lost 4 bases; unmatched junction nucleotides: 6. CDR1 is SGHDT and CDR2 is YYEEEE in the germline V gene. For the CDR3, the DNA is TGTGCCAGCAGCGGCAGGGGGCGAAGCACCGGGGAGCTGTTTTTT. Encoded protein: CASSGRGRSTGELFF.

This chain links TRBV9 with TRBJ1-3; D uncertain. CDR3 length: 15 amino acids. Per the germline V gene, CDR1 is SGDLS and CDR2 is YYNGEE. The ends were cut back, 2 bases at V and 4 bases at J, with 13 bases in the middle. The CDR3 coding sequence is TGTGCCAGCAGCGTGCTCGACATCGGGGGAAACACCATATATTTT. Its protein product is CASSVLDIGGNTIYF.

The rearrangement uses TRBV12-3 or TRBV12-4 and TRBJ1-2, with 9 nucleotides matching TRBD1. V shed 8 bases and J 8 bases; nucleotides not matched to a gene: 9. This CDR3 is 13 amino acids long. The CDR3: CASQPTGGGGYTF. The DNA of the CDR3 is TGTGCCAGCCAACCCACAGGGGGCGGGGGCTACACCTTC.

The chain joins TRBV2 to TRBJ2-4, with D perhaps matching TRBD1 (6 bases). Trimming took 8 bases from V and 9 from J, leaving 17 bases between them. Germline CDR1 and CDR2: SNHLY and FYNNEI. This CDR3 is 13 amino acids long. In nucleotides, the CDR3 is TGTGCCAGCGATAAACGGCAGGGGACCATTCAGTACTTC. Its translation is CASDKRQGTIQYF.

The CDR3 loop is CASSQEDSYNYGYTF. The CDR3 DNA follows: TGTGCCAGCAGCCAAGAAGACAGCTATAACTATGGCTACACCTTC. The V gene is TRBV4-2, the J gene TRBJ1-2; D possibly corresponds to TRBD1 (5 bases). Deletions cut 0 bases from V and 1 base from J, with 9 bases between. The CDR3 runs 15 residues. Per the germline V gene, CDR1 is LGHNA and CDR2 is YNFKEQ.

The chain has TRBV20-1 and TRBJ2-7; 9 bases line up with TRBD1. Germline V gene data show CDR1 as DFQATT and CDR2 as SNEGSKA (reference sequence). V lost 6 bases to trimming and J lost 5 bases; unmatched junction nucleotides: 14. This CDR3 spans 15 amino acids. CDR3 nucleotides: TGCAGTGCCAGTTTCTGGGGACAGGGTGGAAACGAGCAGTACTTC. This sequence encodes CSASFWGQGGNEQYF.

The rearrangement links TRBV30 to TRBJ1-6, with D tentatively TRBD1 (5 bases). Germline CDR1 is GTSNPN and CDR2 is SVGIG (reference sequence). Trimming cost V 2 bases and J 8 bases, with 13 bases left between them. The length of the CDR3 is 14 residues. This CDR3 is CAWSFAGPDSPLHF. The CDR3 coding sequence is TGTGCCTGGAGTTTCGCGGGGCCGGATTCACCCCTCCACTTT.

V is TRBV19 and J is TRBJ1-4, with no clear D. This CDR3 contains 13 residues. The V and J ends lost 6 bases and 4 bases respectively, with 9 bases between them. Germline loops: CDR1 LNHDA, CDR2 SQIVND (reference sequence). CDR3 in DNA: TGTGCCAGTAGCCTGTACCGTAATGAAAAACTGTTTTTT. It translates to CASSLYRNEKLFF.